This record covers a single T cell receptor (beta chain). This sample was included in a study of blood T cell repertoires in COVID-19. TCRdb keeps only in-frame clones here, not all; method: immunoSEQ multiplex PCR. The repertoire has under 400,000 clones, approximately 88% of them found once; the top ten carry about 1.5%. This CDR3 is 15 amino acids long. Looked up from germline, CDR1 is SGHNT and CDR2 is YYREEE (reference sequence). After removal of 4 bases from V and 7 bases from J, the junction contained 13 bases not matched to a gene. Sequenced: peripheral blood. This TCR came from a woman aged 25 to 39 with COVID-19, enrolled during active disease. The V and J genes are TRBV5-4 and TRBJ1-2; 7 bases match TRBD1. The CDR3, as DNA: TGTGCCAGCAGCGGATGGGCCGGACAGGTGTCTGGCTACACCTTC. This sequence encodes CASSGWAGQVSGYTF.